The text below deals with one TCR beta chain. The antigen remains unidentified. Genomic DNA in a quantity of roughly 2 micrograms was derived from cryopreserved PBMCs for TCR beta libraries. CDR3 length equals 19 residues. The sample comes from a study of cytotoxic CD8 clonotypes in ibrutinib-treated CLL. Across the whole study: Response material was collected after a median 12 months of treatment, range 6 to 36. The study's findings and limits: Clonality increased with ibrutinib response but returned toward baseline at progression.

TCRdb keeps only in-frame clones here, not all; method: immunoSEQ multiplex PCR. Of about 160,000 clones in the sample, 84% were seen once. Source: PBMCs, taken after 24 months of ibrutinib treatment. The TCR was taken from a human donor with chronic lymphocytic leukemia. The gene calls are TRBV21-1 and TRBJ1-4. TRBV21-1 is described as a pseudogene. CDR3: CASSALKTGQWGTNEKLFF. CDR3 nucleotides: TGTGCCAGCAGCGCCCTGAAAACTGGCCAGTGGGGGACTAATGAAAAACTGTTTTTT.